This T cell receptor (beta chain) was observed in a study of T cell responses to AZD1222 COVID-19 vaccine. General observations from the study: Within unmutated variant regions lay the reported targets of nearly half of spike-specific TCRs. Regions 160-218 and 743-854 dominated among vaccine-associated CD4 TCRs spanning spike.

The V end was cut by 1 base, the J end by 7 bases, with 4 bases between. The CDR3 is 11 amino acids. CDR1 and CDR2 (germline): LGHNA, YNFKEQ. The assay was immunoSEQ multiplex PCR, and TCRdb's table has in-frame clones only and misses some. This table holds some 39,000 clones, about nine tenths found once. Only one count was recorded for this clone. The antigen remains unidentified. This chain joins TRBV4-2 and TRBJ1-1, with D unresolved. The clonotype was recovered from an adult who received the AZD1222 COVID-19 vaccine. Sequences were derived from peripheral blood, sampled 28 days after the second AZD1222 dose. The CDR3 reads CASSQVDEAFF. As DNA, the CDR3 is TGTGCCAGCAGCCAAGTAGATGAAGCTTTCTTT.